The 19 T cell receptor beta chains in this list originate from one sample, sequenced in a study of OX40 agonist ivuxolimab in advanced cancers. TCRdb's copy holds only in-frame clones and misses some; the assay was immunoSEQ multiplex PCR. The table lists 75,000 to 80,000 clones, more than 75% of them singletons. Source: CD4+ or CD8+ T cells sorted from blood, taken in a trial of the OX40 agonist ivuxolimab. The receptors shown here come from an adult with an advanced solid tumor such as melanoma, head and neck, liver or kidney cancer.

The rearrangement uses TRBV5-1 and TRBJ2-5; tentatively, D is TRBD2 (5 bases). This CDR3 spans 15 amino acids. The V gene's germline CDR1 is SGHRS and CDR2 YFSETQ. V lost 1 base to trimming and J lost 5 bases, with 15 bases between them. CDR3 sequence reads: CASSLTGFTGETQYF. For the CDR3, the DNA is TGCGCCAGCAGCTTGACGGGGTTTACGGGGGAGACCCAGTACTTC.

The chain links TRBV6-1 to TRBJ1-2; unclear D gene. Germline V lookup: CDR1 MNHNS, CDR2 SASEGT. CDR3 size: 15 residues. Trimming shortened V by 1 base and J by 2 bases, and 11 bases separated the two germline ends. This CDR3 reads CASSEGGLWNYGYTF. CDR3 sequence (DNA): TGTGCCAGCAGTGAAGGTGGCCTCTGGAACTATGGCTACACCTTC.

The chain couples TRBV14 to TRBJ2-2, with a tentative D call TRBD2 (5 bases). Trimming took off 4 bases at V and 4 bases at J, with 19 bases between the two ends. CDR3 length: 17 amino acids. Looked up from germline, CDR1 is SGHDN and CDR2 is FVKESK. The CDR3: CASSPRLSGWGTGELFF. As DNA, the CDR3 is TGTGCCAGCAGCCCCCGACTATCGGGGTGGGGCACCGGGGAGCTGTTTTTT.

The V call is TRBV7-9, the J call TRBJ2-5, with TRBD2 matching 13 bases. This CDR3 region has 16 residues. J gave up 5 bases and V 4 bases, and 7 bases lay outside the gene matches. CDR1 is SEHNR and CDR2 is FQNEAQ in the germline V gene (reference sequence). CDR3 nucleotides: TGTGCCAGCAGCTCCGTTGGACTAGCGGGGGCGGAGACCCAGTACTTC. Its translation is CASSSVGLAGAETQYF.

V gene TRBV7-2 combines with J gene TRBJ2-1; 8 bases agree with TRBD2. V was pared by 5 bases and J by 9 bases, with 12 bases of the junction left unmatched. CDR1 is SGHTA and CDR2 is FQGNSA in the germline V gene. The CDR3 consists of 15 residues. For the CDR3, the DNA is TGTGCCAGCAGCGTTGGGACTAACGGGAGGGGTGAGCAGTTCTTC. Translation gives CASSVGTNGRGEQFF.

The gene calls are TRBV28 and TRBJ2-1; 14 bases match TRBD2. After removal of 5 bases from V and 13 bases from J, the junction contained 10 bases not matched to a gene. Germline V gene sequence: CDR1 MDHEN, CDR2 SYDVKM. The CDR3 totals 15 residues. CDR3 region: CASSGQGTSGRRQFF. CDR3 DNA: TGTGCCAGCAGTGGACAGGGGACTAGCGGGAGACGTCAGTTCTTC.

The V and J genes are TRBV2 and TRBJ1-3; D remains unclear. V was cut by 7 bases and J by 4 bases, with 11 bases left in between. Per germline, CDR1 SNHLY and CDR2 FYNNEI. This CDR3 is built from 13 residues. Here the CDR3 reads CASTELQGNTIYF. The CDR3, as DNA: TGTGCCAGCACCGAATTACAGGGAAACACCATATATTTT.

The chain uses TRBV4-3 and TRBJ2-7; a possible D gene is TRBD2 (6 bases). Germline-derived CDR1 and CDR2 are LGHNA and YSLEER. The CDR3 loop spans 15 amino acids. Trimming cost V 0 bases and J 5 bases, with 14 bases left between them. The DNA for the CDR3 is TGCGCCAGCAGCCAAGACCGGGGGATTAGTAACGAGCAGTACTTC. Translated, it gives CASSQDRGISNEQYF.

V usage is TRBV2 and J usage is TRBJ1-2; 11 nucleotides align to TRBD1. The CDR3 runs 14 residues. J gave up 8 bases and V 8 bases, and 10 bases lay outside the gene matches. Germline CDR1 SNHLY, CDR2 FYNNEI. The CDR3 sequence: CASRGQGATGGYTF. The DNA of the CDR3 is TGTGCCAGCCGAGGACAGGGGGCTACGGGGGGCTACACCTTC.

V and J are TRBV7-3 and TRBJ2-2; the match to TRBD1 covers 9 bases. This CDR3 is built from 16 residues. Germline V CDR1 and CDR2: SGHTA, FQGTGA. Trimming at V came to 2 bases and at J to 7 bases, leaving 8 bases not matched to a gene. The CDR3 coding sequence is TGTGCCAGCAGCTTATTAACAGGGGGCGGAGGCGGGGAGCTGTTTTTT. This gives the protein CASSLLTGGGGGELFF. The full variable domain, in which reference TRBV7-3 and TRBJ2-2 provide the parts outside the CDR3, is GAGVSQTPSNKVTEKGKYVELRCDPISGHTALYWYRQSLGQGPEFLIYFQGTGAADDSGLPNDRFFAVRPEGSVSTLKIQRTERGDSAVYLCASSLLTGGGGGELFFGEGSRLTVL.

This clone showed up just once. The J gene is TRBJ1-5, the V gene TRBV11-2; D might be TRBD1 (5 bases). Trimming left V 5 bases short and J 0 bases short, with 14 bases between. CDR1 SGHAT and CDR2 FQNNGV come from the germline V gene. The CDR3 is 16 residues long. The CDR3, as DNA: TGTGCCAGCAGCCAAAGGCGGACACTTAGCAATCAGCCCCAGCATTTT. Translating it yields CASSQRRTLSNQPQHF.

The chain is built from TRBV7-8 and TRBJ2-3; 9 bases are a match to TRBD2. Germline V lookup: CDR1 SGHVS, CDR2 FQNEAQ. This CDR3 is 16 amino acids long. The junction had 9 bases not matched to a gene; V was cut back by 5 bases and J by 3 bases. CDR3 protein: CASSPRSGRGTDTQYF. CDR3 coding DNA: TGTGCCAGCAGCCCCCGTAGCGGGAGAGGGACAGATACGCAGTATTTT.

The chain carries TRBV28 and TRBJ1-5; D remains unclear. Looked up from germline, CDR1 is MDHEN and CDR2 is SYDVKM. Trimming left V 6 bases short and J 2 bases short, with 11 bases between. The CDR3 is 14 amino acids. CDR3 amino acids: CASRGLWGNQPQHF. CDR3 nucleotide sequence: TGTGCCAGCAGAGGACTGTGGGGCAATCAGCCCCAGCATTTT.

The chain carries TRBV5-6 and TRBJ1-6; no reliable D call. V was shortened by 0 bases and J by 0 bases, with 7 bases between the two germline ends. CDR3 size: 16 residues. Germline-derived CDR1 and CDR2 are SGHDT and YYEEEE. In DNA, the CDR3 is TGTGCCAGCAGCTTGGGCAAGAGCTCCTATAATTCACCCCTCCACTTT. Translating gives CASSLGKSSYNSPLHF.

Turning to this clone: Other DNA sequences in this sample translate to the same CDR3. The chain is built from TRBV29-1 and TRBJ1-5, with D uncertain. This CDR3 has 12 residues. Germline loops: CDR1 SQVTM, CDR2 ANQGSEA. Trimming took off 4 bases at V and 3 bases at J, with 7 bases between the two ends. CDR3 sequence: CSVAGANQPQHF. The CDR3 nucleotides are TGCAGCGTTGCGGGCGCCAATCAGCCCCAGCATTTT.

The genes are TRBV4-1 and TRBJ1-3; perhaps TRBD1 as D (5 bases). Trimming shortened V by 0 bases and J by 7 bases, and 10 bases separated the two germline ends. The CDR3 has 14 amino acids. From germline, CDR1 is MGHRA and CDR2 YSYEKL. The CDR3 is CASSQEGQRNTIYF. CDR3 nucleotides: TGCGCCAGCAGCCAAGAGGGGCAACGGAACACCATATATTTT.

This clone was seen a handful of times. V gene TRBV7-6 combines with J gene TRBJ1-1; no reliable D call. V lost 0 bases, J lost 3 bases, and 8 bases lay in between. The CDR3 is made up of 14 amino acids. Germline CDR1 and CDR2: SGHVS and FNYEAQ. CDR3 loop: CASSLATSDTEAFF. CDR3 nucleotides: TGTGCCAGCAGCTTAGCGACGTCAGACACTGAAGCTTTCTTT.

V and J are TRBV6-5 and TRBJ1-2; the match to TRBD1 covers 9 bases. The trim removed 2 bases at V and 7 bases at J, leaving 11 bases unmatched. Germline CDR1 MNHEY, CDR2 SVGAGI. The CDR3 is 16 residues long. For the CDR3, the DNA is TGTGCCAGCAGTTACGGGGGGACAGGGTATTTAGGTGGCTACACCTTC. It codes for CASSYGGTGYLGGYTF.

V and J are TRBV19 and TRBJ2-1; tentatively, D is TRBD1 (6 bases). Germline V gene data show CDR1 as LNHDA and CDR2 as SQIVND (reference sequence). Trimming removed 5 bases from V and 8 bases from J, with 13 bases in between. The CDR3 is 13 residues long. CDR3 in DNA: TGTGCCAGTAGTGCAGGGGACCGGGATGAGCAGTTCTTC. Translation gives CASSAGDRDEQFF.